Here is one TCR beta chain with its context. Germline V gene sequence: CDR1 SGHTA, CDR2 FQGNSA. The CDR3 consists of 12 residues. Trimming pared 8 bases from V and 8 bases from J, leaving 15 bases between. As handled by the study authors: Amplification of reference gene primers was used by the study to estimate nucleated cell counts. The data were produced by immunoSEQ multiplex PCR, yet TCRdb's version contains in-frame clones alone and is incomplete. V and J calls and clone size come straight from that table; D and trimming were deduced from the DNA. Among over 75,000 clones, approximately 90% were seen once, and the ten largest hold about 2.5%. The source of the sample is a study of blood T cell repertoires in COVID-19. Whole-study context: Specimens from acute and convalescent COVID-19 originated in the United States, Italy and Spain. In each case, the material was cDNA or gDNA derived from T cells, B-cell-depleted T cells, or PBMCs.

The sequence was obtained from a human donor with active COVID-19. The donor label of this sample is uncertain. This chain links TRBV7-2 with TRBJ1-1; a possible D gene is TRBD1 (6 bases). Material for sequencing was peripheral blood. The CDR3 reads CASDLPGAEAFF. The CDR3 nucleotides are TGTGCCAGCGACCTCCCAGGGGCAGAAGCTTTCTTT.